This T cell receptor (beta chain) appears in the sequencing data of a study of tumor-infiltrating lymphocytes in primary liver carcinoma. General study points: Tumor region pairs shared more overlap than did tumor-adjacent and tumor-blood pairs.

Concerning this clonotype: What it binds is unknown. The final CDR3 position lacks the conserved phenylalanine or tryptophan, pointing to a likely read error. Because the CDR3's place on the DNA is in doubt, the DNA is left out and the CDR3 is given as listed by TCRdb.

Joint extraction of RNA and DNA used roughly 18-34 mg of bulk tissue that was unsorted. Tumor regions sampled: superior, inferior, left, right poles, and centre. All tumor samples contained more than 80% viable tumor cells. Germline V lookup: CDR1 SGHNT, CDR2 YENEEA. Inclusive of both ends, the CDR3 amounts to 11 amino acids. Total RNA amounting to 450 to 500 ng was the source from which TCR beta cDNA was made with a constant-region primer. Employing slightly modified ARM-PCR, three nested multiplex PCR rounds were run, and these gave rise to the TCR beta libraries. Two initial PCR rounds of approximately 10 cycles each paired TRBV1-TRBV30 forward primers with a C-beta reverse primer. TCRdb independently ran MiXCR on the multiplex PCR reads; one entry per CDR3 protein. The sample contains 95,000 to 100,000 distinct CDR3 sequences, more than 65% of which appear only once.

The TCR sequence derives from a woman aged 55 to 70 with primary liver carcinoma and hepatitis B virus infection. Sequences were obtained from liver tumor tissue from sampling region 2. Subset here: tumor region T2, inferior pole. The chain uses TRBV11-3 and TRBJ2-5; TRBD1, the D gene given by the table, was not confirmed from the DNA. The CDR3 spells CASSPGGTQYL.